This TCR beta chain emerged from a study of blood T cell repertoires in COVID-19. About the study: The samples span acute and convalescent COVID-19 from the United States, Italy and Spain. T cells, B-cell-depleted T cells, or PBMCs supplied cDNA or gDNA.

Losses at the gene ends were 0 bases for V and 3 bases for J; bases not matched to a gene: 5. CDR1 and CDR2 from the germline V gene are SGHRS and YFSETQ. The CDR3 sequence is 15 residues long. Authors' processing steps: Amplified reference gene primers provided the basis for estimating nucleated cell counts. This table comes from immunoSEQ multiplex PCR, and its TCRdb copy is limited to in-frame clones, with some not included. V, J and clone size are taken as reported in that table, and D and trimming were inferred from the DNA itself. The table lists a few hundred thousand clones, roughly 90% of them singletons.

Material for sequencing was peripheral blood. V is TRBV5-1 and J is TRBJ2-7; 8 bases are shared with TRBD1. The TCR was taken from a man aged 60-69 years with acute or convalescent COVID-19. CDR3 protein: CASSLETGGLYEQYF. CDR3 DNA sequence: TGCGCCAGCAGCTTGGAAACAGGGGGTCTCTACGAGCAGTACTTC.